Listed here is a single T cell receptor beta chain. V was shortened by 3 bases and J by 3 bases, with 10 bases between the two germline ends. CDR1 is MGHRA, CDR2 YSYEKL, per germline. The CDR3 length is 14 residues. The data originate from a study of OX40 agonist ivuxolimab in advanced cancers. The table came from immunoSEQ multiplex PCR; TCRdb's copy has only in-frame clones and leaves some out. This sample has 9,500 to 15,000 clones, with approximately 83% found just once. The J gene is TRBJ2-3, the V gene TRBV4-1; tentative D call: TRBD1 (5 bases). The TCR comes from an adult with an advanced solid tumor such as melanoma, head and neck, liver or kidney cancer. The specimen was CD4+ or CD8+ T cells sorted from blood, collected in a trial of the OX40 agonist ivuxolimab. The CDR3 sequence is CASSQGPNTDTQYF. The CDR3 DNA reads TGCGCCAGCAGCCAGGGGCCTAATACAGATACGCAGTATTTT.